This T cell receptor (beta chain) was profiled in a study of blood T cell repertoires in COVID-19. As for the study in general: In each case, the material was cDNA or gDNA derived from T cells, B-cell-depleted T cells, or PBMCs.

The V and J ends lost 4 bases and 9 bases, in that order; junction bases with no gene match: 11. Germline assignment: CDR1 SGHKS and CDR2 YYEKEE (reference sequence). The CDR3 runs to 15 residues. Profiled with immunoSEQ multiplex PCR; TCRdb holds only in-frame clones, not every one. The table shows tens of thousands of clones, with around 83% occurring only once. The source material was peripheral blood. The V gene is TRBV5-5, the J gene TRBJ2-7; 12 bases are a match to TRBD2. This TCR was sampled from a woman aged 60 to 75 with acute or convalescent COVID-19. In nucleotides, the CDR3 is TGTGCCAGCAGCCAGTATGGGGGACTAGCGGGCATGCAGTACTTC. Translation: CASSQYGGLAGMQYF.